This entry describes one TCR beta chain. The sample belongs to a study of Ad26.COV2.S vaccination and SARS-CoV-2 variants. Germline V gene lookup returns CDR1 SGDLS and CDR2 YYNGEE. The V end lost 3 bases, the J end lost 1 base, and 10 bases lay between the germline ends. The CDR3 sequence is 14 residues long. Treatment of the sample: roughly 19 received Ad26.COV2.S at low or high dose, single or two shots; several received placebo; per-sample allocation not given. Day 63 after the first vaccine or placebo injection was the time point for sampling. The table came from immunoSEQ multiplex PCR; TCRdb's copy has only in-frame clones and leaves some out. The sample includes 350,000 to 500,000 clones, nearly 90% of them seen just once.

The source was peripheral blood, collected in a trial of Ad26.COV2.S vaccine versus placebo. The clonotype comes from a person aged 18-65 years who received the Ad26.COV2.S COVID-19 vaccine or a placebo. This chain connects TRBV9 to TRBJ1-1; TRBD1 is a possible D gene (5 bases). The DNA of the CDR3 is TGTGCCAGCAGCGGCCGACAGAGGAACACTGAAGCTTTCTTT. It is translated as CASSGRQRNTEAFF.